This entry lists 17 T cell receptor beta chains sequenced from one sample in a study of CD8+CD57+ T cells in acquired aplastic anemia. Genomic DNA was employed as the template in profiling TCR beta VDJ and CDR3. Each CDR3 protein gets one entry after TCRdb re-called the reads with MiXCR. The sample lists hundreds of thousands of distinct CDR3 sequences, around 68% occurring once. The sequenced sample was sorted CD4+, CD8+, or CD8+CD57+ T cells (not recorded which) from PBMCs. These receptors originate from a human donor in good health, serving as a control.

The chain recombines TRBV10-3 with TRBJ2-3, with D tentatively TRBD2 (6 bases). Trimming stripped 5 bases from V and 1 base from J, with 13 bases between. The V gene's germline CDR1 is ENHRY and CDR2 SYGVKD. CDR3 length: 15 residues. For the CDR3, the DNA is TGTGCCATCAGTCCACAGCGGGCCCGCACAGATACGCAGTATTTT. It translates to CAISPQRARTDTQYF.

Notes on this clonotype: One end of the junction fails to match germline, which may point to a read error. The chain recombines TRBV7-2 with TRBJ1-6; a possible D gene is TRBD1 (5 bases). Germline V gene sequence: CDR1 SGHTA, CDR2 FQGNSA. The CDR3 extends over 14 amino acids. CDR3 sequence: CASSTGGDGSPVDF. The CDR3 nucleotides are TGTGCCAGCTCGACCGGGGGTGATGGGTCACCTGTCGACTTT.

This clonotype was picked up many times. The chain carries TRBV10-1 and TRBJ2-7; unclear D gene. CDR1 is WNHNN, CDR2 SYGVQD, per germline (reference sequence). V was trimmed by 2 bases and J by 4 bases, leaving 3 bases between them. This CDR3 region has 11 residues. The DNA for the CDR3 is TGCGCCAGCAGTGAGGGGTACGAGCAGTACTTC. It is translated as CASSEGYEQYF.

As regards this clonotype: Since the CDR3 does not end with the conserved phenylalanine or tryptophan, this likely comes from a read error. The CDR3 region is CASSERGRGGGYTS. The CDR3 DNA is TGTGCCAGCAGTGAACGGGGCAGGGGGGGGGGCTACACCTCC. J is TRBJ1-2 and V is TRBV6-1; 7 bases are shared with TRBD1. Germline CDR1 and CDR2: MNHNS and SASEGT. This CDR3 has 14 amino acids. Unmatched junction bases numbered 8, after V lost 2 bases and J lost 8 bases.

This clonotype occurred a few times. This chain uses TRBV9 with TRBJ1-1; D perhaps matches TRBD1 (6 bases). CDR1 SGDLS and CDR2 YYNGEE come from the germline V gene. V was shortened by 4 bases and J by 8 bases, with 18 bases between the two germline ends. The length of the CDR3 is 14 residues. The CDR3 sequence: CASSQARGGQEAFF. The CDR3 coding sequence is TGTGCCAGCAGCCAAGCTAGGGGGGGGCAAGAAGCTTTCTTT.

The sample holds many counts of this clonotype. The chain recombines TRBV2 with TRBJ2-1; TRBD1 matches 7 bases. V dropped 4 bases and J dropped 5; count of bases not matched to a gene: 2. Germline lookup yields CDR1 SNHLY and CDR2 FYNNEI. The CDR3 totals 13 residues. Here the CDR3 reads CASSADRHNEQFF. The CDR3 bases are TGTGCCAGCAGTGCGGACAGGCACAATGAGCAGTTCTTC.

The V call is TRBV7-9, the J call TRBJ2-2, with TRBD2 matching 16 bases. V lost 3 bases to trimming and J lost 7 bases; unmatched junction nucleotides: 2. CDR1 and CDR2 (germline): SEHNR, FQNEAQ (reference sequence). This CDR3 is built from 16 residues. In DNA form, the CDR3 reads TGTGCCAGCAGCTTGGGACTAGCGGGGGGGCTCGGGGAGCTGTTTTTT. It specifies CASSLGLAGGLGELFF.

A word on this clonotype: A read error may account for a junction end that differs from germline. This rearrangement joins TRBV9 to TRBJ2-5; 7 bases agree with TRBD1. The CDR3 covers 13 residues. The V gene's germline CDR1 is SGDLS and CDR2 YYNGEE. The CDR3 sequence: CASSEIDQGQTQF. DNA for the CDR3: TGTGCCAGCAGCGAAATTGATCAGGGACAGACCCAATTC.

This chain uses TRBV20-1 with TRBJ2-5, with 13 bases matching TRBD2. The J segment lost 4 bases and the V segment lost 6 bases, leaving 2 bases of the junction unmatched. Germline V CDR1 and CDR2: DFQATT, SNEGSKA (reference sequence). The CDR3 contains 13 residues. The CDR3 sequence is CSARTSGGETQYF. The CDR3 region has the DNA TGCAGTGCCCGGACTAGCGGGGGAGAGACCCAGTACTTC.

A word on this clonotype: The junction shows a germline mismatch at one end, possibly a read error. The gene calls are TRBV20-1 and TRBJ2-7; D is undetermined. The CDR3 sequence is 14 residues long. Per germline, CDR1 DFQATT and CDR2 SNEGSKA (reference sequence). CDR3 in DNA: TGCGGTGCTAGGGATACCTCTGGGACCTACGAGCAGTACTTC. This translates into CGARDTSGTYEQYF.

Note on this clonotype: Since a much larger clone is just one base distant, this may be a read error. This chain uses TRBV12-3 or TRBV12-4 with TRBJ2-2; D gene uncertain. The CDR3 is made up of 15 amino acids. Trimming removed 4 bases at V and 3 bases at J, with 12 bases between. The CDR3 is CASSYEEPYTGELFF. CDR3 bases: TGTGCCAGCAGTTACGAGGAACCGTACACCGGGGAGCTGTTTTTT.

This clonotype was counted many times. The genes are TRBV6-5 and TRBJ2-3; 9 nucleotides align to TRBD2. With V trimmed by 6 bases and J by 8 bases, 12 bases remained unmatched. This CDR3 contains 15 residues. Germline CDR1 is MNHEY and CDR2 is SVGAGI. The CDR3 sequence is CASRKTSGPTGTQYF. The CDR3, as DNA: TGTGCCAGCAGAAAGACTAGCGGCCCGACGGGTACGCAGTATTTT.

V gene TRBV7-3 combines with J gene TRBJ2-1; D might be TRBD2 (7 bases). Trimming removed 2 bases from V and 13 bases from J, with 21 bases in between. CDR3 length equals 15 residues. CDR1 is SGHTA, CDR2 FQGTGA, per germline. CDR3 sequence (DNA): TGTGCCAGCAGCTTATACGCGGGGGCCCGAGATAAACAGTTCTTC. Translation: CASSLYAGARDKQFF.

Many counts were recorded for this clonotype. The rearrangement links TRBV12-3 or TRBV12-4 to TRBJ1-5; maybe TRBD1 (5 bases). With 5 bases removed from V and 5 bases from J, the gap between germline ends came to 13 bases. This CDR3 has 14 residues. The CDR3 DNA reads TGTGCCAGCAGTCTAGGACATCCAGATCAGCCCCAGCATTTT. As protein: CASSLGHPDQPQHF.

This clonotype has only one observation. The chain couples TRBV7-8 to TRBJ1-1; 9 nucleotides agree with TRBD1. The trim removed 2 bases at V and 7 bases at J, leaving 8 bases unmatched. Germline V gives CDR1 SGHVS, CDR2 FQNEAQ. There are 15 residues in the CDR3. CDR3 nucleotide sequence: TGTGCCAGCAGCTTAAAGGGTTGGACAGGGGATGAAGCTTTCTTT. Amino acids: CASSLKGWTGDEAFF.

This clonotype has a count of ten or more. The chain employs TRBV9 and TRBJ1-1; D uncertain. V gave up 4 bases and J gave up 1 base, with 8 bases separating them. Germline V gives CDR1 SGDLS, CDR2 YYNGEE. The CDR3 is 13 amino acids. The CDR3 loop is CASSSRGNTEAFF. The CDR3 nucleotides read TGTGCCAGCAGCTCCCGGGGGAACACTGAAGCTTTCTTT.

The CDR3 DNA sequence: TGTGCCAGCAGCTTGGGGACAGGGGGGAACAATGAGCAGTTCTTC. As protein: CASSLGTGGNNEQFF. V usage is TRBV5-8 and J usage is TRBJ2-1; 10 nucleotides line up with TRBD1. Germline assignment: CDR1 SGHTS and CDR2 YDEGEE. This CDR3 has 15 amino acids. V trimming: 0 bases; J trimming: 5 bases; junction bases outside the gene matches: 2. Complete variable domain (other parts from reference TRBV5-8 and TRBJ2-1): EAGVTQSPTHLIKTRGQQATLRCSPISGHTSVYWYQQALGLGLQFLLWYDEGEERNRGNFPPRFSGRQFPNYSSELNVNALELEDSALYLCASSLGTGGNNEQFFGPGTRLTVL.